Sequencing of this T cell receptor (beta chain) was carried out in a study of T cell responses to AZD1222 COVID-19 vaccine. Study observations and caveats: Clonal diversity was possibly underestimated, and white British individuals and females predominated among donors. There were vaccine-associated CD4 TCRs across spike, dominant at 160-218 and 743-854.

This CDR3 contains 15 residues. Germline-derived CDR1 and CDR2 are SEHNR and FQNEAQ (reference sequence). The V end lost 6 bases, the J end lost 4 bases, and 18 bases lay between the germline ends. Produced via immunoSEQ multiplex PCR; TCRdb's table is partial and in-frame only. The sample records 90,000 to 130,000 clones, 81% being singletons. This clone was seen a few times. What it binds is not known. The V call is TRBV7-9, the J call TRBJ1-1; D unclear. The clonotype originates from an adult in good health. The sequencing used peripheral blood, collected on day 0 of AZD1222 vaccination. The CDR3 is CASSSWRARSTEAFF. The CDR3 nucleotides are TGTGCCAGCAGTTCCTGGCGGGCTCGGAGCACTGAAGCTTTCTTT. Combining the CDR3 with reference TRBV7-9 and TRBJ1-1 gives the whole variable domain DTGVSQNPRHKITKRGQNVTFRCDPISEHNRLYWYRQTLGQGPEFLTYFQNEAQLEKSRLLSDRFSAERPKGSFSTLEIQRTEQGDSAMYLCASSSWRARSTEAFFGQGTRLTVV.